The clone carrying this T cell receptor beta chain was seen ten or more times. Amplified TCR beta CDR3 regions derived from RNA transcripts. Primed by the HTBI set, a first-round RT-PCR was run on the TCR CDR3. TCRdb used MiXCR to reprocess the multiplex PCR reads, holding one entry per CDR3 protein. In the table there are some 180,000 distinct CDR3 sequences, about a sixth of which are singletons. If no ophthalmopathy progression occurred within 18 months, Graves' hyperthyroidism was stable. Hyperthyroidism was newly diagnosed in patients aged 18 to 65 (duration under 2 months). This specimen comes from a study of T cells in Graves' hyperthyroidism and ophthalmopathy. V lost 3 bases to trimming and J lost 1 base; unmatched junction nucleotides: 3. The V gene's germline CDR1 is KGHSH and CDR2 LQKENI. The CDR3 sequence is 15 residues long.

This receptor was obtained from a woman aged 45-60 years with Graves' hyperthyroidism. The material sequenced was blood. The rearrangement links TRBV18 to TRBJ1-1, with TRBD1 matching 9 bases. The CDR3 protein is CASSPKGQGNTEAFF. CDR3 nucleotide sequence: TGTGCCAGCTCACCCAAGGGACAGGGGAACACTGAAGCTTTCTTT.